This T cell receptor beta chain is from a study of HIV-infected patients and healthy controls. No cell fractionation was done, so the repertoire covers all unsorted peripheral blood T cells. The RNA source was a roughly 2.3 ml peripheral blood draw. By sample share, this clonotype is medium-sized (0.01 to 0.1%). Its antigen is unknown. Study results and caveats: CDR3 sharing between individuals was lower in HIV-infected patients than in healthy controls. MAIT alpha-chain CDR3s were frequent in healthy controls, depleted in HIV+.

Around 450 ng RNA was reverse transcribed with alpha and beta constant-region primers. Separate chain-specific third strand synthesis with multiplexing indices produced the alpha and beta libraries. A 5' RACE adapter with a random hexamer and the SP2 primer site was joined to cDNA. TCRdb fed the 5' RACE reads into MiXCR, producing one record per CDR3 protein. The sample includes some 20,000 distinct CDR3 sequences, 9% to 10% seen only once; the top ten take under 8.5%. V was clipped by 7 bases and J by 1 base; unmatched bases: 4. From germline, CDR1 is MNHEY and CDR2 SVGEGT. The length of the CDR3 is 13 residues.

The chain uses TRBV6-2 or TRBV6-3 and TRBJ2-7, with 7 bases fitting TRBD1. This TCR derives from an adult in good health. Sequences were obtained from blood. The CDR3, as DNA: TGTGCCAGCACCGAGGACAGGTCCTACGAGCAGTACTTC. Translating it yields CASTEDRSYEQYF.